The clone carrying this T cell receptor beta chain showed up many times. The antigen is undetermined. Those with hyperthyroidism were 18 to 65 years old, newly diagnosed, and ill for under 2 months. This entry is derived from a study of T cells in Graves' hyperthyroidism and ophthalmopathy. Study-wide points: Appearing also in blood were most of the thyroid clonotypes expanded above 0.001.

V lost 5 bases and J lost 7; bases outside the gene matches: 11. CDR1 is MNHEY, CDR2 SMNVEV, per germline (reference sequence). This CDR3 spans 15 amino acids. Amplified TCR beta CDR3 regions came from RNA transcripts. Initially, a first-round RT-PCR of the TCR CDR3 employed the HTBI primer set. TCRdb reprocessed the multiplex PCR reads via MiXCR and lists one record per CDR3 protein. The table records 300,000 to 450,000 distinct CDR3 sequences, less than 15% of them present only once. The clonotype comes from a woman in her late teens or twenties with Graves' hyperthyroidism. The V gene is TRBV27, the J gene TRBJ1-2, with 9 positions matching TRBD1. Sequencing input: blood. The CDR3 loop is CASSIRPGTGFGYTF. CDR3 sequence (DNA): TGTGCCAGCAGTATAAGACCCGGGACAGGGTTTGGCTACACCTTC.